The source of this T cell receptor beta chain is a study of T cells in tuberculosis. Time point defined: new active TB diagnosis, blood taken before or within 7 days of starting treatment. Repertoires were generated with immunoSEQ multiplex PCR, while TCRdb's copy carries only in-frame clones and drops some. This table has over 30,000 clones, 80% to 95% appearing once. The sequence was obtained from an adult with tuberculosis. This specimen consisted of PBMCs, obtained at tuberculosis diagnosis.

CDR3 region: CASSLFSLADYNEQFF. Written as DNA, the CDR3 is TGTGCCAGCAGTTTATTCTCGCTAGCGGACTACAATGAGCAGTTCTTC. The chain is built from TRBV27 and TRBJ2-1, with TRBD2 matching over 7 bases. The J segment lost 3 bases and the V segment lost 1 base, leaving 6 bases of the junction unmatched. This CDR3 spans 16 amino acids. The V gene's germline CDR1 is MNHEY and CDR2 SMNVEV (reference sequence).